The rows below give T cell receptor beta chains drawn from one sample of a study of blood T cell repertoires in COVID-19. Measured with immunoSEQ multiplex PCR; TCRdb has only the in-frame clones, and not every one. The sample lists around 230,000 clones; 86% were seen once. The sequenced material came from PBMCs or T cells enriched from blood (not recorded which). Receptor source: a middle-aged woman with acute COVID-19. Both conserved end residues are part of each CDR3. D genes are given only for firm matches. Clone size is given for some rows only: seen once, a few or many times, or a class if the clone is expanded.

size,J,length,V,D,DNA,CDR3
-,TRBJ2-2,14,TRBV5-1,-,TGCGCCAGCAGCTTGGTCCGTCAGGATGGGGAGCTGTTTTTT,CASSLVRQDGELFF
-,TRBJ1-3,14,TRBV5-1,-,TGCGCCAGCAGTCCCGGGACAACTGGAAACACCATATATTTT,CASSPGTTGNTIYF
-,TRBJ2-3,14,TRBV3-1/TRBV3-2,-,TGTGCCAGCAGCCAAGTGAGCGGGCCAGATACGCAGTATTTT,CASSQVSGPDTQYF
once,TRBJ2-1,17,TRBV9,-,TGTGCCAGCAGCGAGTCCCCCACGGGAAGAAACTACAATGAGCAGTTCTTC,CASSESPTGRNYNEQFF
-,TRBJ2-7,11,TRBV11-3,-,TGTGCCTCCGGGGGAACCTACGAGCAGTACTTC,CASGGTYEQYF
-,TRBJ1-3,13,TRBV29-1,TRBD1,TGCAGCGTTAACAGGGGGCCTGGAAACACCATATATTTT,CSVNRGPGNTIYF
-,TRBJ2-1,19,TRBV3-1/TRBV3-2,TRBD2,TGTGCCAGCAGCCTACCGGGACTAGCGGGAGAGGGGGACTACAATGAGCAGTTCTTC,CASSLPGLAGEGDYNEQFF
-,TRBJ1-2,14,TRBV2,-,TGTGCCAGCAGTGAAAAGGGGACACCATATGGCTACACCTTC,CASSEKGTPYGYTF
-,TRBJ2-2,15,TRBV2,TRBD1,TGTGCCAGCAGACCGGGACAGGGGGCCACCGGGGAGCTGTTTTTT,CASRPGQGATGELFF
once,TRBJ1-3,15,TRBV9,-,TGTGCCAGCAGCGTAGGATTCAGCTCTGGAAACACCATATATTTT,CASSVGFSSGNTIYF
-,TRBJ2-1,15,TRBV19,TRBD1,TGTGCCAGTAGTATACCGGGACAGGGTTACAATGAGCAGTTCTTC,CASSIPGQGYNEQFF
-,TRBJ2-2,15,TRBV7-3,-,TGTGCCAGCAGCTTAAGGGCCCAGAACACCGGGGAGCTGTTTTTT,CASSLRAQNTGELFF
-,TRBJ2-2,16,TRBV5-6,TRBD2,TGTGCCAGCAGCCGGGGGGCCGGGAGGGCCACCGGGGAGCTGTTTTTT,CASSRGAGRATGELFF
-,TRBJ1-6,20,TRBV4-2,-,TGTGCCAGCAGCCAAGAGATAATAGACAGGCAAAGCTCCTATAATTCACCCCTCCACTTT,CASSQEIIDRQSSYNSPLHF
few,TRBJ2-1,18,TRBV28,TRBD2,TGTGCCAGCAGTTCCTCCACCATGACTAGCGGAAAAATGGATGAGCAGTTCTTC,CASSSSTMTSGKMDEQFF
few,TRBJ2-2,17,TRBV5-1,TRBD2,TGCGCCAGCAGCAGGGGACTAGCGGGAGTATGGACCGGGGAGCTGTTTTTT,CASSRGLAGVWTGELFF
once,TRBJ2-1,15,TRBV6-5,TRBD1,TGTGCCAGAACCGCAAGACAGGGAGTCTACAATGAGCAGTTCTTC,CARTARQGVYNEQFF
-,TRBJ1-2,14,TRBV10-2,-,TGCGCCAGCAGTCCCCCAGGGATTATCTATGGCTACACCTTC,CASSPPGIIYGYTF
-,TRBJ2-7,15,TRBV7-8,TRBD1,TGTGCCAGCAGCTTCCGGACAGGGGTTATCTACGAGCAGTACTTC,CASSFRTGVIYEQYF
-,TRBJ2-5,14,TRBV18,-,TGTGCCAGCTCACCGCCTAGCGAACAAGAGACCCAGTACTTC,CASSPPSEQETQYF
once,TRBJ2-2,15,TRBV7-8,-,TGTGCCAGCAGCACCACGTGGGCAGGGTACGGGGAGCTGTTTTTT,CASSTTWAGYGELFF
once,TRBJ2-1,12,TRBV27,-,TGTGCCAGCAGTTTATCTCTCAATGAGCAGTTCTTC,CASSLSLNEQFF
few,TRBJ2-2,14,TRBV25-1,TRBD2,TGTGCCAGCAGTGGACTAGCGGGAACCGGGGAGCTGTTTTTT,CASSGLAGTGELFF
-,TRBJ1-2,14,TRBV11-2,-,TGTGCCAGCAGCTTAGGTGGGGAGGGCTATGGCTACACCTTC,CASSLGGEGYGYTF
-,TRBJ1-6,16,TRBV25-1,TRBD1,TGTGCCAGCAGTGAAGCTCAGGGGGCGAGGAATTCACCCCTCCACTTT,CASSEAQGARNSPLHF
-,TRBJ2-3,17,TRBV21-1,-,TGTGCCAGCAGCAAAGATTACAGGGGACCCCACACAGATACGCAGTATTTT,CASSKDYRGPHTDTQYF
-,TRBJ2-1,15,TRBV11-2,-,TGTGCCAGCAGCTTAATTCAGGGAACCTACAATGAGCAGTTCTTC,CASSLIQGTYNEQFF
-,TRBJ2-1,14,TRBV19,-,TGTGCCAGTACTACCCCCGCAGGATACAATGAGCAGTTCTTC,CASTTPAGYNEQFF
-,TRBJ2-6,20,TRBV15,-,TGTGCCACCAGCAGAGTTCTTAGTGCGGGATGGGACTCTGGGGCCAACGTCCTGACTTTC,CATSRVLSAGWDSGANVLTF
-,TRBJ2-1,15,TRBV19,TRBD1,TGTGCCAGTAGTATGGGGACAGGGTTTGGGAATGAGCAGTTCTTC,CASSMGTGFGNEQFF
-,TRBJ2-3,16,TRBV5-1,-,TGCGCCAGCAGCTTGGTACTCACTGCCCGCACAGATACGCAGTATTTT,CASSLVLTARTDTQYF
-,TRBJ1-2,14,TRBV19,-,TGTGCCAGTAGTATCGAAGCCTCTAACTATGGCTACACCTTC,CASSIEASNYGYTF
once,TRBJ2-1,14,TRBV6-5,-,TGTGCCGGGGCCGGGCGGGGCTCCTACAATGAGCAGTTCTTC,CAGAGRGSYNEQFF
-,TRBJ1-5,15,TRBV2,TRBD1,TGTGCCAGCAGTGAGAGGCAGGGGGCAAATCAGCCCCAGCATTTT,CASSERQGANQPQHF
once,TRBJ2-1,14,TRBV7-9,-,TGTGCCAGCAGCTTAGAGGCGCGGGGCAATGAGCAGTTCTTC,CASSLEARGNEQFF
-,TRBJ2-1,16,TRBV27,TRBD2,TGTGCCAGCAGAAAAATAGCGGGAGGGTCCTACAATGAGCAGTTCTTC,CASRKIAGGSYNEQFF
-,TRBJ1-5,14,TRBV18,-,TGTGCCAGCTCACCTTCGGGGGGCCGTCAGCCCCAGCATTTT,CASSPSGGRQPQHF
-,TRBJ1-2,12,TRBV18,TRBD1,TGTGCCAGCGGACAGGATGACTATGGCTACACCTTC,CASGQDDYGYTF
-,TRBJ1-5,14,TRBV4-1,-,TGCGCCAGCAGCCAAGAACAGGGCCAATTTGCCCAGCATTTT,CASSQEQGQFAQHF
-,TRBJ2-7,13,TRBV12-3/TRBV12-4,-,TGTGCCAGCAGTTTAAAAATCGGGTACGAGCAGTACTTC,CASSLKIGYEQYF
-,TRBJ2-5,15,TRBV28,-,TGTGCCAGCAGATTGCCCGGTAGTTACCAAGAGACCCAGTACTTC,CASRLPGSYQETQYF
-,TRBJ2-2,15,TRBV11-3,-,TGTGCCAGCAGCTTACAGGGCCGGGACACCGGGGAGCTGTTTTTT,CASSLQGRDTGELFF
-,TRBJ2-3,18,TRBV6-1,TRBD1,TGTGCCAGCAGTGGTAAGAGGGACAGCCCTACTAGCACAGATACGCAGTATTTT,CASSGKRDSPTSTDTQYF
-,TRBJ1-2,13,TRBV9,TRBD1,TGTGCCAGCAGCGTAGGGACAGGCGGCGGCTACACCTTC,CASSVGTGGGYTF
-,TRBJ1-1,13,TRBV6-5,-,TGTGCCAGCAGTTACGGGAGGAGCACTGAAGCTTTCTTT,CASSYGRSTEAFF
-,TRBJ2-7,15,TRBV6-2/TRBV6-3,-,TGTGCCAGCAGTTCCGACCTAGCGTGGTCCTACGAGCAGTACTTC,CASSSDLAWSYEQYF
-,TRBJ2-1,15,TRBV7-9,TRBD2,TGTGCCAGCAGCTGGGGAGGGGACCTAAACAATGAGCAGTTCTTC,CASSWGGDLNNEQFF
-,TRBJ1-1,13,TRBV5-1,-,TGCGCCAGCAGGTTTCCAGGGATGCCTGAAGCTTTCTTT,CASRFPGMPEAFF
few,TRBJ2-1,16,TRBV24-1,TRBD2,TGTGCCACCAGTGTCGTGACTAGCGGGAATGAAGATGAGCAGTTCTTC,CATSVVTSGNEDEQFF
-,TRBJ1-2,13,TRBV27,-,TGTGCCAGCATCAAAGCGGGAAACTATGGCTACACCTTC,CASIKAGNYGYTF